This TCR beta chain was documented in a study of cytomegalovirus exposure and HLA in healthy donors. Those who donated were healthy bone marrow donors. Study-level findings and limits: It was reported that TCR beta sequences correctly inferred the HLA-A and HLA-B alleles for most subjects. A link between a missense DCLRE1C variant and TCR beta V- and J-gene trimming emerged from a later analysis.

CDR1 is SGHTA, CDR2 FQGNSA, per germline. The CDR3 has 15 amino acids. J lost 8 bases, V lost 5 bases, and 13 bases had no gene match. In the case of this clone: The antigen remains unidentified.

This PCR relied on a set of 60 Vbeta primers and 13 Jbeta primers. Original methodology: Later reanalysis found roughly 80 million unique TCR beta chains, around 11 million of them shared. Sequencing used immunoSEQ multiplex PCR; TCRdb keeps in-frame clones, though not all of them. V and J calls and clone size follow that table, whereas D and trimming were derived from the DNA. This table holds approximately 150,000 clones, 79% found once. The TCR was taken from a man aged 35 to 55 in good health and CMV-seronegative. Sequencing was done on a sample of PBMCs. V is TRBV7-2 and J is TRBJ1-2, with 8 bases that match TRBD1. The CDR3 DNA reads as TGTGCCAGCAGCCCCCCCGGGACAGGCAAGCAAGGCTACACCTTC. This codes for CASSPPGTGKQGYTF.